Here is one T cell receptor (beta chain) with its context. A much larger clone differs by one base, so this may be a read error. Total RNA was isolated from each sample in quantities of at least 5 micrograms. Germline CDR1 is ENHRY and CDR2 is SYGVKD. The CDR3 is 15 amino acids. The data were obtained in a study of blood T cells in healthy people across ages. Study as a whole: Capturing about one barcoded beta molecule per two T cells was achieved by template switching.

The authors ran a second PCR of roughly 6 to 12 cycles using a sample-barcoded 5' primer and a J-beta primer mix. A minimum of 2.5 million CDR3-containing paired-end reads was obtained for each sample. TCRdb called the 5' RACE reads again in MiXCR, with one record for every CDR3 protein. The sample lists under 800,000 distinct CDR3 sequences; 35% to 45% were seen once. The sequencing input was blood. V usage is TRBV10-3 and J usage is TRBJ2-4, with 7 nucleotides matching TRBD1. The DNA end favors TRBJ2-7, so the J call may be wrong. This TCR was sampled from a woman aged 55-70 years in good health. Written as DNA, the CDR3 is TGTGCCATCAGTGACCAAGTCTGGGGACAGTACGAGCAGTACTTC. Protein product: CAISDQVWGQYEQYF.